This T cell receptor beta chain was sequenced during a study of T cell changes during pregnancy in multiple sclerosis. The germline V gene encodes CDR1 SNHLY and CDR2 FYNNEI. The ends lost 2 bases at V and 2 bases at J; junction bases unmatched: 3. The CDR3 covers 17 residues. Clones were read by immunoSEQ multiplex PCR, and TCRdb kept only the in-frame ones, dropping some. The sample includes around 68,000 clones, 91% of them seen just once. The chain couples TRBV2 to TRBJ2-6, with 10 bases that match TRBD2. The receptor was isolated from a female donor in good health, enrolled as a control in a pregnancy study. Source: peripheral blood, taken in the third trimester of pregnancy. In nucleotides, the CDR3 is TGTGCCAGCAGTGAAACCCTAGCGGGGGCTGGGGCCAACGTCCTGACTTTC. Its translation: CASSETLAGAGANVLTF.